This T cell receptor (beta chain) was sequenced in a study of blood T cell repertoires in COVID-19 (dated by TCRdb to between 2020 and 2021). Regarding the study in general: Collaborator samples came from the United States, Italy and Spain and covered acute and convalescent phases of COVID-19. Samples came from the ongoing ImmuneRACE study (first 160 participants) plus 1,254 subjects from 6 global collaborators. The repertoires were released in a freely available public database meant as a resource for research on the immune response to SARS-CoV-2. Where available, HLA class I and class II types were taken from metadata supplied by the sample provider and were not determined by assay-based typing. The prospective study material was composed of cDNA or gDNA derived from T cells, B-cell-depleted T cells, or PBMCs. Deeply sampled blood TCRbeta repertoires from subjects exposed to, actively infected with, or recovered from COVID-19 were included in the dataset. Nearly every sample came with metadata listing a de-identified subject ID, COVID-19 status, age in years and sex. What the study reported, not specific to this receptor: How much clinical and demographic metadata was included differed by source and by participant, and the metadata was provided uncurated.

Worth noting for this clone: It lacks a known antigen. No base qualities exist here, and no much larger clone lies one base off it.

V is trimmed back by 4 bases and J by 6 bases, and the junction contains 11 bases that no gene match accounts for. The CDR1 and CDR2 encoded by the germline V gene (reference sequence) are SEHNR and FQNEAQ. The CDR3 measures 16 amino acids from cysteine to phenylalanine. Of all the DNA, just the CDR3 is kept, 48 bases in frame from base 1. TCRbeta CDR3 regions were amplified from genomic DNA using the immunoSEQ Assay, a bias-controlled multiplex PCR. In the source study's methods: Nucleated cell counts per sample were estimated from amplification of reference gene primers within the assay. To quantify the absolute abundance of each unique TCRbeta CDR3 rearrangement, sequence reads were collapsed and filtered. Productive Simpson clonality was computed per sample as the square root of Simpson's diversity index over productive rearrangements. TCRdb obtained this table from immuneACCESS and retained in-frame rearrangements with V and J assigned. These tables miss some clones; where compared with another copy, unresolved V genes account for less than half of the shortfall, and the remainder is unexplained. That table gives V, J and clone size, and the DNA gave D and trimming. The table for this sample lists roughly 120,000 clones; around 79% of them were counted only once. 2% to 3% of the sample goes to the ten largest clones.

Each collaborating institution followed its own protocols to collect whole blood in K2EDTA tubes. For TCRbeta analysis, collaborators shipped samples in one of three forms: frozen whole blood, isolated PBMCs, or DNA extracted from either of those sample types. What was sequenced was peripheral blood. The chain links TRBV7-9 with TRBJ1-4; TRBD1 aligns with 7 central bases. This TCR derives from a man aged 45-65 years with acute or convalescent COVID-19. The DNA sequence reads TGTGCCAGCAGCTCCTTCCGACAGGGTAAAGATGAAAAACTGTTTTTT. It specifies CASSSFRQGKDEKLFF.